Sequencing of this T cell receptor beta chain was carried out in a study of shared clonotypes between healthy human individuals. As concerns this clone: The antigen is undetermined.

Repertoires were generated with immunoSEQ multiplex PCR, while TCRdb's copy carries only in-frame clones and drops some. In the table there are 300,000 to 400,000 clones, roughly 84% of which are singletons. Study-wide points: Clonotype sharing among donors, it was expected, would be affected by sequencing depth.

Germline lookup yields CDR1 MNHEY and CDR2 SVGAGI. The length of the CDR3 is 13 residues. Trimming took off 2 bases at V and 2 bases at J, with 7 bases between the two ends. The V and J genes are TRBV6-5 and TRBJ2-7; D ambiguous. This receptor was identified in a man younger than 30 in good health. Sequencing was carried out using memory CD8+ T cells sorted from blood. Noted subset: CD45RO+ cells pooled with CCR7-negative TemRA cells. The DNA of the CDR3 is TGTGCCAGCAGTTACGGGGTGCCCTACGAGCAGTACTTC. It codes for CASSYGVPYEQYF.